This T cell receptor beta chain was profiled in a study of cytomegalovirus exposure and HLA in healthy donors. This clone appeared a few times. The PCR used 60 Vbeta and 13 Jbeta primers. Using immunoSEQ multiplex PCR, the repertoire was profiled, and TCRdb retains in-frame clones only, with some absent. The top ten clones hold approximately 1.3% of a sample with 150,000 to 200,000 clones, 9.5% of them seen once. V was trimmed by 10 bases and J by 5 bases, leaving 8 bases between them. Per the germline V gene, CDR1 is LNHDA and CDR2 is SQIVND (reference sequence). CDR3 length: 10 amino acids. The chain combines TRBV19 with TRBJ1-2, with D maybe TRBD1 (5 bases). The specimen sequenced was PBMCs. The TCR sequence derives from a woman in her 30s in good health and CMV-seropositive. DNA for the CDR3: TGTGCCACCAGGGCGTATGGCTACACCTTC. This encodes CATRAYGYTF.